The 12 T cell receptor beta chains presented below share a single source sample, sequenced in a study of T-cell memory formation after mild COVID-19. TCRdb ran MiXCR on the 5' RACE reads and lists one entry per CDR3 protein. The data show 350,000 to 400,000 distinct CDR3 sequences, around 20% seen once. Sequencing was performed on PBMCs or a T cell subset sorted from them (not recorded which). The receptors originated from an adult woman who had mild COVID-19 (a few samples of this study predate the infection). Cell type and time point are not known.

This clonotype was seen a few times. The chain carries TRBV27 and TRBJ1-5; unclear D gene. The CDR3 runs to 14 residues. Germline V gene data show CDR1 as MNHEY and CDR2 as SMNVEV (reference sequence). V gave up 0 bases and J gave up 4 bases, with 7 bases separating them. CDR3 nucleotides: TGTGCCAGCAGTTTATCTCCAGTTAATCAGCCCCAGCATTTT. Amino acid sequence: CASSLSPVNQPQHF.

A few counts support this clonotype. The chain has TRBV7-9 and TRBJ2-3; TRBD1 agrees at 11 bases. The CDR3 sequence is 17 residues long. J lost 4 bases, V lost 6 bases, and 12 bases had no gene match. Per germline, CDR1 SEHNR and CDR2 FQNEAQ (reference sequence). In DNA, the CDR3 is TGTGCCAGCAGATCTACGCGGACAGGGGGCGCATCAGATACGCAGTATTTT. It specifies CASRSTRTGGASDTQYF.

The CDR3 DNA sequence: TGCAGTGCTCAAGGACTAGCGGGGGGGCTCGTCTCCTACAATGAGCAGTTCTTC. This translates into CSAQGLAGGLVSYNEQFF. This chain joins TRBV20-1 and TRBJ2-1; TRBD2 matches 15 bases. The CDR3 is 18 amino acids. Germline values: CDR1 DFQATT, CDR2 SNEGSKA (reference sequence). With 5 bases clipped from V and 0 bases from J, the junction kept 8 bases outside the gene matches.

This clonotype showed up just a few times. The J gene is TRBJ1-5, the V gene TRBV12-3 or TRBV12-4; 7 nucleotides line up with TRBD1. J lost 4 bases, V lost 6 bases, and 6 bases had no gene match. The CDR3 extends over 14 amino acids. The CDR3 DNA sequence: TGTGCCAGCAGCTGGACAGGCCTAAATCAGCCCCAGCATTTT. Encoded protein: CASSWTGLNQPQHF.

This clonotype came up a few times. In DNA, the CDR3 is TGTGCCAGCAGCTCCCAGGGCGGGGGGGGCACAGATACGCAGTATTTT. Translated: CASSSQGGGGTDTQYF. V usage is TRBV7-2 and J usage is TRBJ2-3, with 9 bases matching TRBD2. CDR1 and CDR2 from the germline V gene are SGHTA and FQGNSA. This CDR3 comprises 16 residues. Losses at the gene ends were 4 bases for V and 1 base for J; bases not matched to a gene: 6.

This clonotype was observed at least ten times. The J gene is TRBJ2-2, the V gene TRBV6-5; 12 nucleotides line up with TRBD1. The germline CDR1 and CDR2 sequences are MNHEY and SVGAGI. After removal of 8 bases from V and 3 bases from J, the junction contained 10 bases not matched to a gene. CDR3 length: 17 residues. DNA of the CDR3: TGTGCCAGCTCATTAGGGGGACAGGGGGCCCACACCGGGGAGCTGTTTTTT. Translating it yields CASSLGGQGAHTGELFF.

The V call is TRBV7-2, the J call TRBJ1-1; D gene unclear. Germline loops: CDR1 SGHTA, CDR2 FQGNSA. Trimming removed 7 bases from V and 6 bases from J, with 15 bases in between. This CDR3 is built from 13 residues. The CDR3 sequence is CASMKGTRPEAFF. The CDR3 DNA reads as TGTGCCAGCATGAAGGGTACACGACCTGAAGCTTTCTTT.

This clonotype was found a few times. This chain connects TRBV18 to TRBJ1-1; D ambiguous. Germline loops: CDR1 KGHSH, CDR2 LQKENI. V gave up 0 bases and J gave up 0 bases, with 11 bases separating them. This CDR3 is built from 16 residues. The CDR3 DNA sequence: TGTGCCAGCTCACCACCGTGGGGAGAGATGAACACTGAAGCTTTCTTT. Protein: CASSPPWGEMNTEAFF.

Only one count was recorded for this clonotype. In DNA form, the CDR3 reads TGTGCCTGGGACCCGGTACGAACTAGCGGGAGGAACACCGGGGAGCTGTTTTTT. Residues: CAWDPVRTSGRNTGELFF. This sequence joins TRBV30 and TRBJ2-2; 11 nucleotides align to TRBD2. Germline V gene lookup returns CDR1 GTSNPN and CDR2 SVGIG (reference sequence). CDR3 length: 18 amino acids. The trim removed 5 bases at V and 1 base at J, leaving 12 bases unmatched.

The CDR3 DNA is TGTGCCAGCAGCAAGATGTCAGGGTTCTGGCGGAGGAACTATGGCTACACCTTC. This translates into CASSKMSGFWRRNYGYTF. The genes are TRBV21-1 and TRBJ1-2; the D segment call TRBD1 is taken from the table without a DNA check. TRBV21-1 is reported as a pseudogene. The length of the CDR3 is 18 residues.

The chain has TRBV5-5 and TRBJ1-2; D is unclear. The CDR3 contains 14 residues. In germline, CDR1 is SGHKS, CDR2 YYEKEE (reference sequence). Trimming removed 0 bases from V and 4 bases from J, with 10 bases in between. The CDR3 loop reads CASSLGLLSYGYTF. The CDR3, as DNA: TGTGCCAGCAGCTTGGGACTCCTCTCCTATGGCTACACCTTC.

The sample holds a few counts of this clonotype. This rearrangement joins TRBV5-1 to TRBJ2-3; the match to TRBD1 covers 7 bases. The V gene end was trimmed by 3 bases and the J gene end by 0 bases; junction bases not matched to a gene: 4. This CDR3 is 15 amino acids long. The germline V gene encodes CDR1 SGHRS and CDR2 YFSETQ. The CDR3 coding sequence is TGCGCCAGCAGCTCGACAGGGCAAAGCACAGATACGCAGTATTTT. It codes for CASSSTGQSTDTQYF.